Listed below are T cell receptor beta chains from one sample, sequenced in a study of cytomegalovirus exposure and HLA in healthy donors. Profiling relied on immunoSEQ multiplex PCR, and the TCRdb table lists in-frame clones only, not all of them. The sample shows approximately 110,000 clones, more than 80% of them seen only once. Sequencing was carried out using PBMCs. These receptors all come from a young man in good health and CMV-seronegative. The CDR3 runs from the conserved cysteine through the conserved F or W. D genes are given only for firm matches. A clone size is listed for some rows: how often the clone was seen (once, few, many), or a class if it is expanded.

v_call	j_call	d_call	clone_size	cdr3_aa	cdr3_nt
TRBV19	TRBJ1-1	.	.	CASSIGLTEAFF	TGTGCCAGTAGTATTGGCCTCACTGAAGCTTTCTTT
TRBV7-3	TRBJ2-3	.	.	CASSLKAGPTDTQYF	TGTGCCAGCAGCTTAAAGGCAGGGCCCACAGATACGCAGTATTTT
TRBV12-5	TRBJ1-3	.	.	CASTTVSGNTIYF	TGTGCTAGTACCACAGTCTCTGGAAACACCATATATTTT
TRBV10-3	TRBJ2-1	.	.	CAISESGGYNEQFF	TGTGCCATCAGTGAGTCGGGGGGCTACAATGAGCAGTTCTTC
TRBV5-1	TRBJ2-1	TRBD2	.	CASSLTSGSNEQFF	TGCGCCAGCAGCTTAACTAGCGGGAGTAATGAGCAGTTCTTC
TRBV2	TRBJ2-7	TRBD2	.	CAIPGRLAGGPSYEQYF	TGTGCCATTCCAGGGAGGCTAGCGGGAGGCCCCTCCTACGAGCAGTACTTC
TRBV11-2	TRBJ2-3	TRBD2	.	CASSLGGGSGRRADTQYF	TGTGCCAGCAGCTTAGGGGGGGGCAGCGGGAGAAGGGCAGATACGCAGTATTTT
TRBV10-1	TRBJ2-2	.	.	CASSQGSNTGELFF	TGCGCCAGCAGCCAGGGTTCGAACACCGGGGAGCTGTTTTTT
TRBV7-3	TRBJ2-2	.	.	CASSPRGTILAGELFF	TGTGCCAGCAGCCCAAGGGGGACTATCCTAGCCGGGGAGCTGTTTTTT
TRBV10-1	TRBJ1-1	.	.	CASSEQENTEAFF	TGCGCCAGCAGTGAGCAGGAAAACACTGAAGCTTTCTTT
TRBV13	TRBJ2-1	.	few	CASSLAGSYNEQFF	TGTGCCAGCAGCTTAGCGGGCTCCTACAATGAGCAGTTCTTC
TRBV6-5	TRBJ1-5	.	few	CASSYSAGYQPQHF	TGTGCCAGCAGTTACAGTGCAGGGTATCAGCCCCAGCATTTT
TRBV4-2	TRBJ2-1	.	.	CASSHHTSDTYNEQFF	TGTGCCAGCAGCCACCACACTTCGGACACCTACAATGAGCAGTTCTTC
TRBV11-2	TRBJ2-1	TRBD2	.	CASSLSSSGRVYNEQFF	TGTGCCAGCAGCTTATCATCTAGCGGGAGGGTCTACAATGAGCAGTTCTTC
TRBV29-1	TRBJ2-2	TRBD2	.	CSVNRREDTGELFF	TGCAGCGTTAATCGGCGGGAGGATACCGGGGAGCTGTTTTTT
TRBV6-5	TRBJ2-1	.	few	CASSLSEEGRNEQFF	TGTGCCAGCAGTTTATCGGAGGAGGGAAGGAATGAGCAGTTCTTC
TRBV18	TRBJ1-1	.	once	CASSPTMGRSEAFF	TGTGCCAGCTCCCCAACCATGGGCAGGTCTGAAGCTTTCTTT
TRBV5-1	TRBJ1-2	.	.	CASSPRGGAEWGYTF	TGCGCCAGCAGCCCTCGGGGCGGGGCCGAATGGGGCTACACCTTC
TRBV5-4	TRBJ2-1	TRBD2	.	CASRKQGLAGVSSYNEQFF	TGTGCCAGCAGGAAGCAGGGACTAGCGGGCGTTAGCTCCTACAATGAGCAGTTCTTC
TRBV7-9	TRBJ1-5	.	.	CASSLEGDQPQHF	TGTGCCAGTAGCTTAGAAGGGGATCAGCCCCAGCATTTT
TRBV7-8	TRBJ2-7	.	.	CASSRPASTTGAEQYF	TGTGCCAGCAGCCGACCGGCTTCGACAACAGGTGCCGAGCAGTACTTC
TRBV10-3	TRBJ1-5	TRBD1	.	CAISDFDRGLHQPQHF	TGTGCCATCAGTGATTTTGACAGGGGGTTACATCAGCCCCAGCATTTT
TRBV9	TRBJ2-5	TRBD2	.	CASSVRLADPQETQYF	TGTGCCAGCAGCGTGAGGCTAGCGGATCCCCAAGAGACCCAGTACTTC
TRBV5-4	TRBJ1-1	.	.	CASSLGGDNTEAFF	TGTGCCAGCAGCTTGGGCGGGGACAACACTGAAGCTTTCTTT
TRBV7-2	TRBJ2-7	.	.	CASSPGLASYEQYF	TGTGCCAGCAGCCCCGGACTGGCCTCCTACGAGCAGTACTTC
TRBV5-1	TRBJ2-5	.	.	CASSSLGGLSQETQYF	TGCGCCAGCAGCTCCCTGGGGGGTCTGTCCCAAGAGACCCAGTACTTC
TRBV7-6	TRBJ2-5	TRBD2	.	CASSLVRVAGSQETQYF	TGTGCCAGCAGCTTAGTAAGGGTAGCGGGTTCCCAAGAGACCCAGTACTTC
TRBV9	TRBJ2-7	.	.	CASSVGAANYEQYF	TGTGCCAGCAGCGTAGGTGCGGCAAATTACGAGCAGTACTTC
TRBV2	TRBJ2-7	.	.	CASSDGGLPYEQYF	TGTGCCAGCAGTGACGGGGGGCTCCCCTACGAGCAGTACTTC
TRBV27	TRBJ1-4	TRBD1	.	CASSVDRGGFEKLFF	TGTGCCAGCAGTGTCGACAGGGGAGGATTTGAAAAACTGTTTTTT
TRBV7-2	TRBJ2-7	.	.	CASSRGGTGTLEQYF	TGTGCCAGCAGCCGGGGGGGGACAGGGACCCTCGAGCAGTACTTC